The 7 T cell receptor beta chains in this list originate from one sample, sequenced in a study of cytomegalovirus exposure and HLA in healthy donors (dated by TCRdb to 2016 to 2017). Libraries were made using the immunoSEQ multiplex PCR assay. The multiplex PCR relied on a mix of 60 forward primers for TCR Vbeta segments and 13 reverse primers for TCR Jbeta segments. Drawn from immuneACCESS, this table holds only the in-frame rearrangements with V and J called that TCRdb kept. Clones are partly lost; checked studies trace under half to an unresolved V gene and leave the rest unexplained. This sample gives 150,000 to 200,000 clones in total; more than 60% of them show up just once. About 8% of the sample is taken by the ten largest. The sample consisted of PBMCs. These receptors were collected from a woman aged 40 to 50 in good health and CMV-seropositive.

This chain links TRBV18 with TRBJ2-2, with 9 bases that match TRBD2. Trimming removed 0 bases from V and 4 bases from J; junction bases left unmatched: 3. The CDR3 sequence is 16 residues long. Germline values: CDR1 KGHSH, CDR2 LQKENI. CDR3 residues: CASSPPSGRGTGELFF. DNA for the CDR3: TGTGCCAGCTCACCACCTAGCGGGAGAGGCACCGGGGAGCTGTTTTTT.

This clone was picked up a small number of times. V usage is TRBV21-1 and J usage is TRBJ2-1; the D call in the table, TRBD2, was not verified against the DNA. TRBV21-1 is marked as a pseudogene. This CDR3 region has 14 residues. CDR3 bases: TGTGCCAGCAGCAAAGGACTTTTTAGCAATGAGCAGTTCTTC. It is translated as CASSKGLFSNEQFF.

Written as DNA, the CDR3 is TGTGCCAGCAGCTTTTTGTCCGGGGCAACTAATGAAAAACTGTTTTTT. Translated, it gives CASSFLSGATNEKLFF. V gene TRBV5-6 combines with J gene TRBJ1-4, with D unclear. Germline CDR1 is SGHDT and CDR2 is YYEEEE. This CDR3 spans 16 amino acids. The V end lost 2 bases, the J end lost 0 bases, and 11 bases lay between the germline ends.

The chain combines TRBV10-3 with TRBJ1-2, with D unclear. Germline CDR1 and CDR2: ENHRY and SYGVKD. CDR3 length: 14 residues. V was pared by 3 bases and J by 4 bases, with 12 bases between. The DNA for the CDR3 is TGTGCCATCAGTGACGGAGACGTGGGCTATGGCTACACCTTC. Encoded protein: CAISDGDVGYGYTF.

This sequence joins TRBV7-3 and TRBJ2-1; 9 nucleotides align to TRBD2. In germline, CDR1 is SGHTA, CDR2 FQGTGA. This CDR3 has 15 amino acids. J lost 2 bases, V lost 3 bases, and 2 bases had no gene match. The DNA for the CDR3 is TGTGCCAGCAGCTTTCTAGCGGGGCCCTACAATGAGCAGTTCTTC. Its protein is CASSFLAGPYNEQFF.

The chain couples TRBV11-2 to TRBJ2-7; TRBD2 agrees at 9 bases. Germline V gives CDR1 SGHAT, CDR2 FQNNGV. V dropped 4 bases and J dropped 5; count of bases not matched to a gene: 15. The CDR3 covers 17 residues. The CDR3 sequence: CASSSPLGSGRIHEQYF. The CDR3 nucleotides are TGTGCCAGCAGCTCCCCTTTGGGGAGCGGGAGGATCCACGAGCAGTACTTC. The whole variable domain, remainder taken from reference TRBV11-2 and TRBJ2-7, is EAGVAQSPRYKIIEKRQSVAFWCNPISGHATLYWYQQILGQGPKLLIQFQNNGVVDDSQLPKDRFSAERLKGVDSTLKIQPAKLEDSAVYLCASSSPLGSGRIHEQYFGPGTRLTVT.

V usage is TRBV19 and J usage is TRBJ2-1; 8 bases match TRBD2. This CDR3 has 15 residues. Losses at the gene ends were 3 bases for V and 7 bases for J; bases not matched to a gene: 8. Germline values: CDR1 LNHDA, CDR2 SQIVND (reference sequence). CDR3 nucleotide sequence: TGTGCCAGTAGTATTCGAACGGGAGGGCGGAATGAGCAGTTCTTC. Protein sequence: CASSIRTGGRNEQFF.